This TCR beta chain comes out of a study of blood T cell repertoires in COVID-19. About the study: Collection of acute and convalescent COVID-19 samples took place in the United States, Italy and Spain. T cells, B-cell-depleted T cells, or PBMCs supplied cDNA or gDNA.

Germline V lookup: CDR1 SGHAT, CDR2 FQNNGV. The CDR3 loop spans 20 amino acids. Trimming removed 0 bases from V and 3 bases from J; junction bases left unmatched: 12. The method was immunoSEQ multiplex PCR; TCRdb's version includes in-frame clones alone and lacks a portion of them. The table records about 270,000 clones, about nine tenths of them present only once. The rearrangement uses TRBV11-2 and TRBJ2-2; TRBD2 agrees at 11 bases. Sequenced: peripheral blood. The origin of this receptor is a person aged 18-30 years with COVID-19, enrolled during active disease. DNA of the CDR3: TGTGCCAGCAGCTTAGATCGAGCTCTCGGGACTAGCGGTCACACCGGGGAGCTGTTTTTT. This encodes CASSLDRALGTSGHTGELFF. The complete variable domain, with remaining parts taken from reference TRBV11-2 and TRBJ2-2, reads EAGVAQSPRYKIIEKRQSVAFWCNPISGHATLYWYQQILGQGPKLLIQFQNNGVVDDSQLPKDRFSAERLKGVDSTLKIQPAKLEDSAVYLCASSLDRALGTSGHTGELFFGEGSRLTVL.